A single sample is the source of the 15 T cell receptor beta chains below, sequenced in a study of blood T cell repertoires in COVID-19. The repertoire was sequenced with immunoSEQ multiplex PCR; TCRdb's copy has only in-frame clones and lacks some. The sample yields about 60,000 clones, 70% to 90% seen once. Sequenced material: peripheral blood. The receptors originated from a man between 65 and 79 years old with acute or convalescent COVID-19.

The J gene is TRBJ1-1, the V gene TRBV18; D unresolved. Germline CDR1 and CDR2: KGHSH and LQKENI. CDR3 size: 16 residues. V shed 4 bases and J shed 5 bases, with 20 bases lying between them. CDR3 protein: CASSRAMEAGLTEAFF. In DNA, the CDR3 is TGTGCCAGCTCACGGGCGATGGAAGCGGGATTGACTGAAGCTTTCTTT.

The rearrangement links TRBV5-4 to TRBJ2-3, with a possible D match to TRBD2 (6 bases). Germline CDR1 reads SGHNT; CDR2 reads YYREEE (reference sequence). This CDR3 is 14 amino acids long. Trimming left V 1 base short and J 5 bases short, with 11 bases between. CDR3 bases: TGTGCCAGCAGCTTGCGGGGAGGAGGAGATACGCAGTATTTT. This encodes CASSLRGGGDTQYF. Complete variable domain (other parts from reference TRBV5-4 and TRBJ2-3): ETGVTQSPTHLIKTRGQQVTLRCSSQSGHNTVSWYQQALGQGPQFIFQYYREEENGRGNFPPRFSGLQFPNYSSELNVNALELDDSALYLCASSLRGGGDTQYFGPGTRLTVL.

The genes are TRBV27 and TRBJ2-5; 10 bases line up with TRBD2. This CDR3 is built from 17 residues. The junction had 11 bases not matched to a gene; V was cut back by 2 bases and J by 5 bases. Germline values: CDR1 MNHEY, CDR2 SMNVEV (reference sequence). CDR3 coding DNA: TGTGCCAGCAGTTTACAAGTGGCAGCGGGGGGGCCGGAGACCCAGTACTTC. The encoded protein is CASSLQVAAGGPETQYF.

This chain joins TRBV6-5 and TRBJ2-4; D perhaps matches TRBD2 (7 bases). This CDR3 spans 14 amino acids. Trimming left V 7 bases short and J 7 bases short, with 17 bases between. Germline V gives CDR1 MNHEY, CDR2 SVGAGI. CDR3 sequence: CASTLGGGDNIQYF. The CDR3 bases are TGTGCCAGCACTCTGGGAGGGGGGGACAACATTCAGTACTTC.

This chain joins TRBV4-3 and TRBJ1-6; TRBD1 might be the D (6 bases). Germline CDR1 LGHNA, CDR2 YSLEER. This CDR3 is built from 15 residues. Trimming took 0 bases from V and 9 from J, leaving 12 bases between them. The CDR3 DNA is TGCGCCAGCAGCCAAGATCAGGGGTATGGTTCACCCCTCCACTTT. It translates to CASSQDQGYGSPLHF.

The chain joins TRBV19 to TRBJ2-4; D possibly corresponds to TRBD2 (7 bases). V lost 5 bases to trimming and J lost 6 bases, with 14 bases between them. The germline gives CDR1 LNHDA, CDR2 SQIVND (reference sequence). The CDR3 consists of 14 residues. The CDR3 sequence is CASSGWEGVNIQYF. The CDR3 region has the DNA TGTGCCAGTAGTGGGTGGGAGGGGGTAAACATTCAGTACTTC. Complete variable domain (other parts from reference TRBV19 and TRBJ2-4): DGGITQSPKYLFRKEGQNVTLSCEQNLNHDAMYWYRQDPGQGLRLIYYSQIVNDFQKGDIAEGYSVSREKKESFPLTVTSAQKNPTAFYLCASSGWEGVNIQYFGAGTRLSVL.

The chain links TRBV5-1 to TRBJ1-5; 7 bases map to TRBD1. The V gene end was trimmed by 4 bases and the J gene end by 6 bases; junction bases not matched to a gene: 13. CDR3 size: 16 residues. CDR1 SGHRS and CDR2 YFSETQ come from the germline V gene. CDR3: CASSPGTGAVSQPQHF. The CDR3 nucleotides are TGCGCCAGCAGCCCAGGTACAGGGGCAGTAAGTCAGCCCCAGCATTTT. The full variable domain, with the rest looked up from reference TRBV5-1 and TRBJ1-5, is KAGVTQTPRYLIKTRGQQVTLSCSPISGHRSVSWYQQTPGQGLQFLFEYFSETQRNKGNFPGRFSGRQFSNSRSEMNVSTLELGDSALYLCASSPGTGAVSQPQHFGDGTRLSIL.

J is TRBJ1-1 and V is TRBV29-1, with D uncertain. Trimming stripped 8 bases from V and 2 bases from J, with 3 bases between. There are 9 residues in the CDR3. Per germline, CDR1 SQVTM and CDR2 ANQGSEA. CDR3 nucleotides: TGCAGCCTTAACACTGAAGCTTTCTTT. Translated, it gives CSLNTEAFF.

This clone was detected only a few times. The chain uses TRBV19 and TRBJ1-6; D may be TRBD1 (6 bases). Trimming removed 3 bases from V and 0 bases from J, with 15 bases in between. CDR1 is LNHDA and CDR2 is SQIVND in the germline V gene (reference sequence). The CDR3 has 18 residues. CDR3 protein: CASSINTGQTSYNSPLHF. CDR3 nucleotide sequence: TGTGCCAGTAGTATTAATACAGGGCAGACCTCCTATAATTCACCCCTCCACTTT.

The chain couples TRBV24-1 to TRBJ1-2; possible D gene TRBD1, 6 bases. This CDR3 is 11 amino acids long. CDR1 KGHDR and CDR2 SFDVKD come from the germline V gene. V dropped 10 bases and J dropped 9 bases, with 14 bases sitting between them. This CDR3 reads CATGRGGSYTF. The CDR3 DNA is TGTGCCACGGGCAGGGGTGGAAGCTACACCTTC.

The chain recombines TRBV7-9 with TRBJ2-3; TRBD2 agrees at 11 bases. Germline values: CDR1 SEHNR, CDR2 FQNEAQ (reference sequence). The V gene end was trimmed by 3 bases and the J gene end by 2 bases; junction bases not matched to a gene: 4. The CDR3 covers 16 residues. The chain's CDR3 is CASSLVAGGDTDTQYF. CDR3 sequence (DNA): TGTGCCAGCAGCTTGGTAGCGGGGGGGGACACAGATACGCAGTATTTT.

The chain joins TRBV28 to TRBJ2-2; 10 positions agree with TRBD2. Germline values: CDR1 MDHEN, CDR2 SYDVKM. This CDR3 has 15 residues. Losses at the gene ends were 7 bases for V and 7 bases for J; bases not matched to a gene: 9. For the CDR3, the DNA is TGTGCCAGCAAGAGCGGGGGGGCTGATAGCGGGGAGCTGTTTTTT. Translated: CASKSGGADSGELFF.

This clone has a single count. The chain joins TRBV15 to TRBJ2-5; 8 nucleotides align to TRBD1. Germline CDR1 LNHNV, CDR2 YYDKDF (reference sequence). The CDR3 length is 18 residues. V lost 0 bases and J lost 5; bases outside the gene matches: 14. CDR3 DNA sequence: TGTGCCACCAGCAGAGATATTGGGGCAGGGGGCGCGAGGGAGACCCAGTACTTC. It codes for CATSRDIGAGGARETQYF.

V is TRBV10-2 and J is TRBJ2-3; TRBD2 matches 9 bases. The CDR3 totals 15 residues. Trimming cost V 7 bases and J 5 bases; bases outside gene matches: 10. The germline V gene encodes CDR1 WSHSY and CDR2 SAAADI. The CDR3: CASNQTSGRGDTQYF. In DNA, the CDR3 is TGCGCCAGCAACCAGACTAGCGGCCGTGGAGATACGCAGTATTTT.

This clone is a singleton in its sample. At one end the junction does not follow the germline gene, possibly because of a read error. This sequence joins TRBV4-1 and TRBJ1-5, with D unclear. The CDR3 covers 17 residues. CDR1 and CDR2 from the germline V gene are MGHRA and YSYEKL. CDR3: CASCQLGPPVGNQPQHF. The CDR3 DNA follows: TGCGCCAGCTGCCAACTAGGTCCGCCGGTGGGCAATCAGCCCCAGCATTTT.